Shown below are 13 T cell receptor beta chains from a single sample sequenced in a study of OX40 agonist ivuxolimab in advanced cancers. The table came from immunoSEQ multiplex PCR; TCRdb's copy has only in-frame clones and leaves some out. The sample yields 48,000 or so clones, 80% to 95% seen once. The sequencing used CD4+ or CD8+ T cells sorted from blood, collected in a trial of the OX40 agonist ivuxolimab. These receptors were obtained from an adult with an advanced solid tumor such as melanoma, head and neck, liver or kidney cancer.

The chain joins TRBV9 to TRBJ2-7, with TRBD1 matching 7 bases. Germline V gene sequence: CDR1 SGDLS, CDR2 YYNGEE. Trimming removed 3 bases from V and 2 bases from J; junction bases left unmatched: 5. The CDR3 contains 14 residues. The CDR3 DNA is TGTGCCAGCAGCGGGGGACAGACGCCCTACGAGCAGTACTTC. Protein: CASSGGQTPYEQYF.

The chain is built from TRBV6-5 and TRBJ1-1; possible D gene TRBD1, 5 bases. Germline CDR1 reads MNHEY; CDR2 reads SVGAGI. The CDR3 extends over 13 amino acids. V lost 2 bases and J 8 bases, leaving 12 bases between the germline ends. DNA of the CDR3: TGTGCCAGCAGTTACAAGGGGAACAGGGAAGCTTTCTTT. This translates into CASSYKGNREAFF.

V and J are TRBV2 and TRBJ1-5; 7 bases match TRBD1. The CDR3 spans 17 residues. V trimming: 2 bases; J trimming: 0 bases; junction bases outside the gene matches: 7. Per germline, CDR1 SNHLY and CDR2 FYNNEI. CDR3 amino acids: CASSEKGGDSSNQPQHF. Here the CDR3 DNA reads TGTGCCAGCAGTGAAAAAGGAGGGGACAGTAGCAATCAGCCCCAGCATTTT.

The chain employs TRBV13 and TRBJ1-2; TRBD1 is a possible D gene (6 bases). The germline CDR1 and CDR2 sequences are PRHDT and FYEKMQ (reference sequence). This CDR3 has 15 amino acids. V lost 0 bases to trimming and J lost 5 bases, with 13 bases between them. Written as DNA, the CDR3 is TGTGCCAGCAGCTTAGGGACAGGCGTCCTTTATGGCTACACCTTC. Its translation: CASSLGTGVLYGYTF.

The chain combines TRBV19 with TRBJ2-1; TRBD2 matches 13 bases. The V segment lost 10 bases and the J segment 4 bases; nucleotides outside the gene matches: 7. The CDR3 totals 15 residues. CDR1 is LNHDA and CDR2 is SQIVND in the germline V gene (reference sequence). The CDR3 bases are TGTGCCACTCGGACTAGCGGGGGAGAATACAATGAGCAGTTCTTC. It encodes CATRTSGGEYNEQFF.

This chain joins TRBV27 and TRBJ1-6; 10 nucleotides match TRBD1. The CDR3 runs to 15 residues. Losses at the gene ends were 0 bases for V and 11 bases for J; bases not matched to a gene: 4. Germline assignment: CDR1 MNHEY and CDR2 SMNVEV (reference sequence). As DNA, the CDR3 is TGTGCCAGCAGTTTATCCGGGACAGGGGTCCCACCCCTCCACTTT. This sequence encodes CASSLSGTGVPPLHF.

This clone has a handful of counts. This chain joins TRBV10-1 and TRBJ1-1; D is unclear. This CDR3 has 11 amino acids. Germline lookup yields CDR1 WNHNN and CDR2 SYGVQD (reference sequence). Between the trimmed V and J ends, which lost 4 bases and 8 bases, there was a span of 8 bases. CDR3 coding DNA: TGCGCCAGCAGTGGGTCAGAGGAAGCTTTCTTT. This sequence encodes CASSGSEEAFF.

This clone was counted a single time. V is TRBV16 and J is TRBJ1-2, with a tentative D call TRBD1 (6 bases). V was cut by 8 bases and J by 6 bases, with 19 bases left in between. The CDR3 runs to 14 residues. Germline V CDR1 and CDR2: KGHSY, FQNENV. The CDR3 region is CASSPWGTLDGYTF. The DNA of the CDR3 is TGTGCCAGCTCTCCCTGGGGGACACTAGATGGCTACACCTTC.

J is TRBJ1-1 and V is TRBV27; 10 bases map to TRBD1. The germline gives CDR1 MNHEY, CDR2 SMNVEV (reference sequence). CDR3 length: 15 residues. V trimming: 5 bases; J trimming: 5 bases; junction bases outside the gene matches: 8. CDR3 nucleotides: TGTGCCAGCAGTAAAATACCGGGACAGGGGACTGAAGCTTTCTTT. Residues: CASSKIPGQGTEAFF.

The V call is TRBV9, the J call TRBJ1-2; D remains unclear. Germline CDR1 is SGDLS and CDR2 is YYNGEE. The CDR3 runs 12 residues. V lost 3 bases, J lost 5 bases, and 8 bases lay in between. CDR3 DNA sequence: TGTGCCAGCAGCGCGACATCTTATGGCTACACCTTC. It specifies CASSATSYGYTF. The entire variable domain, with the rest obtained from reference TRBV9 and TRBJ1-2, is as follows: DSGVTQTPKHLITATGQRVTLRCSPRSGDLSVYWYQQSLDQGLQFLIQYYNGEERAKGNILERFSAQQFPDLHSELNLSSLELGDSALYFCASSATSYGYTFGSGTRLTVV.

The J gene is TRBJ1-6, the V gene TRBV6-1; 7 nucleotides agree with TRBD1. V trimming: 6 bases; J trimming: 3 bases; junction bases outside the gene matches: 5. The CDR3 extends over 15 amino acids. The germline V gene encodes CDR1 MNHNS and CDR2 SASEGT. The CDR3 is CASSDREIYNSPLHF. As DNA, the CDR3 is TGTGCCAGCAGCGACAGGGAGATCTATAATTCACCCCTCCACTTT.

This chain uses TRBV5-6 with TRBJ2-5; tentatively, D is TRBD2 (7 bases). The CDR3 is 15 residues long. V lost 1 base and J 4 bases, leaving 14 bases between the germline ends. Germline loops: CDR1 SGHDT, CDR2 YYEEEE. The CDR3 sequence is CASSLFGGPSETQYF. The CDR3 DNA reads TGTGCCAGCAGCTTGTTCGGGGGGCCGTCAGAGACCCAGTACTTC.

The V call is TRBV6-6, the J call TRBJ1-2, with 7 nucleotides matching TRBD1. Germline V CDR1 and CDR2: MNHNY, SVGAGI (reference sequence). The CDR3 is made up of 16 amino acids. V dropped 5 bases and J dropped 6; count of bases not matched to a gene: 15. CDR3 nucleotide sequence: TGTGCCAGCAGTCACCCGTTACAGGGGAATTCCCATGGCTACACCTTC. This codes for CASSHPLQGNSHGYTF.